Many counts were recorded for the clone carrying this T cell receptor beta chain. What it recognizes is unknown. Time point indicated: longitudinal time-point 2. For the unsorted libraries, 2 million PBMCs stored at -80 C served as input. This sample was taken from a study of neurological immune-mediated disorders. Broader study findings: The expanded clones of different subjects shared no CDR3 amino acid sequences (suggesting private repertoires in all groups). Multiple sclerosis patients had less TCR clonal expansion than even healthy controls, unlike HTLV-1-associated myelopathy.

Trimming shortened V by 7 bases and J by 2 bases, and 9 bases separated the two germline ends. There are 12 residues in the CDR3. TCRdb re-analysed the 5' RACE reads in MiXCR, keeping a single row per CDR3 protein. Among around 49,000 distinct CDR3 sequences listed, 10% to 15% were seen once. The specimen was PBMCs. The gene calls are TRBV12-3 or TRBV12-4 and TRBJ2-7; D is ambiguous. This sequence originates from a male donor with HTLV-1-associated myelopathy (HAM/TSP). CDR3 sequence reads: CASMGRTYEQYF. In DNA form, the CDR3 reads TGTGCCAGCATGGGCAGAACCTACGAGCAGTACTTC.